The clone carrying this TCR beta chain showed up just a few times. Specified time point: pre-sensitization, week 0. The treatment here: therapeutic diphenylcyclopropenone sensitization with weekly scalp DPC. Staff drew blood before applying each patch test. The sample belongs to a study of human T cells and chemical hapten exposure. TCRdb reprocessed the RACE reads via MiXCR and lists one record per CDR3 protein. Counted here are about 120,000 distinct CDR3 sequences, about 14% occurring once; the ten biggest clones make up around 2.8%. The V end lost 3 bases, the J end lost 7 bases, and 13 bases lay between the germline ends. The germline CDR1 and CDR2 sequences are LGHNT and FRNRAP. This CDR3 comprises 14 residues.

This sequence was found in a woman under 30 with alopecia areata. Some clones in this sample may be carry-over from other donors' samples. The rearrangement uses TRBV12-5 and TRBJ1-5; D not resolved. Sequences were derived from whole blood, sampled in connection with sensitization to the hapten diphenylcyclopropenone (DPC). CDR3 DNA: TGTGCTAGTGGTTTTCCCACAGAGTACCAGCCCCAGCATTTT. Translating gives CASGFPTEYQPQHF.